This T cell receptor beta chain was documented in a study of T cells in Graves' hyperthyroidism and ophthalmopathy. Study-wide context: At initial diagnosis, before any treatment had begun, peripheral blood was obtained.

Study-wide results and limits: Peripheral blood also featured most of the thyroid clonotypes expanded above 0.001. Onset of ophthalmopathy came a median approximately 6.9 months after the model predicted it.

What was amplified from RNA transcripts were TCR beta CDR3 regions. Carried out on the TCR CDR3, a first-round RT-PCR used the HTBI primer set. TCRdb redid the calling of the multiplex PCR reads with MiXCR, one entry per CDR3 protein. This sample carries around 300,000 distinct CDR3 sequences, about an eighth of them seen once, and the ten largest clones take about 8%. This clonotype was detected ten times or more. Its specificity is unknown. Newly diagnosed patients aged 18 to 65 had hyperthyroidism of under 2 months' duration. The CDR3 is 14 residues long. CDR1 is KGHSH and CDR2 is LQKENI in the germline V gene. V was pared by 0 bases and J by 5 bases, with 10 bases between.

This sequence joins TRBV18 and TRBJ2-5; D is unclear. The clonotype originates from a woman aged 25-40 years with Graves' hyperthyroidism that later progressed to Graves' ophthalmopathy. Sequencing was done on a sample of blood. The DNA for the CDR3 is TGTGCCAGCTCACCACCGATAGGGCGGGAGACCCAGTACTTC. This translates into CASSPPIGRETQYF.